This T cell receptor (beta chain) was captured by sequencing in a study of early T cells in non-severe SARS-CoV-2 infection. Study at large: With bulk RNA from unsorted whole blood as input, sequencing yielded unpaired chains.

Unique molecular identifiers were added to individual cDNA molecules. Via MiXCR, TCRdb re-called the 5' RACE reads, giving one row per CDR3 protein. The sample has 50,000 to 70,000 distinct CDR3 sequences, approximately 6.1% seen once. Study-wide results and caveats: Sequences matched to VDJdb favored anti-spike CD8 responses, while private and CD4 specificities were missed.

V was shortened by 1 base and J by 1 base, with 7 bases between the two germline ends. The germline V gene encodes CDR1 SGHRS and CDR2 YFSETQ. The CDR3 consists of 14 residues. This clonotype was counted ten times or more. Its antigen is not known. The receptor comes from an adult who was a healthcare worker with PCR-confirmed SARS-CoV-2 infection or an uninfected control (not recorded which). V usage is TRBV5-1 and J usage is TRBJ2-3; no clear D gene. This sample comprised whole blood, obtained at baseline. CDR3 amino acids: CASSLFAGTDTQYF. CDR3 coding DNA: TGCGCCAGCAGCTTGTTTGCGGGCACAGATACGCAGTATTTT.